This T cell receptor beta chain was sequenced in a study of beta chain features in type 1 diabetes. The CDR3 extends over 13 amino acids. Germline V gene data show CDR1 as SGHDT and CDR2 as YYEEEE. Trimming stripped 1 base from V and 6 bases from J, with 11 bases between. Expressed TCRB transcripts were sequenced, since all the RNA that had been isolated was reverse transcribed. Measured with immunoSEQ multiplex PCR; TCRdb has only the in-frame clones, and not every one. The data contain about 150,000 clones, around 10% of them seen just once; the ten biggest clones take up approximately 2%. The receptor comes from a man younger than 35 in good health. The sample comprised central memory CD4+ T cells from blood. The chain employs TRBV5-6 and TRBJ2-7; a possible D gene is TRBD1 (5 bases). CDR3 in DNA: TGTGCCAGCAGCTTGCCAGCAGGGCGCGAGCAGTACTTC. Encoded protein: CASSLPAGREQYF.